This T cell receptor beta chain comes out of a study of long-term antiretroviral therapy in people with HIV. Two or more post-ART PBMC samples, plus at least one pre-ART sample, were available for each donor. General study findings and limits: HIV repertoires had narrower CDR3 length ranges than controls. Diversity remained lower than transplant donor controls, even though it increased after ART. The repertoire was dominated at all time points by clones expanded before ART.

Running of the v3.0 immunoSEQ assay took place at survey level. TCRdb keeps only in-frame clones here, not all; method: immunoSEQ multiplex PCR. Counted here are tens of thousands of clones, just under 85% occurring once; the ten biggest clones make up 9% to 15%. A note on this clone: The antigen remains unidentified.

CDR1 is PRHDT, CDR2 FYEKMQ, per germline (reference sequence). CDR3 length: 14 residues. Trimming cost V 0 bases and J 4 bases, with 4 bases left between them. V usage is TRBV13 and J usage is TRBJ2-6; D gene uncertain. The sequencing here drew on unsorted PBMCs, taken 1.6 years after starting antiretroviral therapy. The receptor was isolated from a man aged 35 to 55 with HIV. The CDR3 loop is CASSLGSGANVLTF. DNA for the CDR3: TGTGCCAGCAGCTTAGGGTCGGGGGCCAACGTCCTGACTTTC.